The 25 T cell receptor beta chains below come from one sample, sequenced in a study of blood T cell repertoires in COVID-19. This table comes from immunoSEQ multiplex PCR, and its TCRdb copy is limited to in-frame clones, with some not included. This sample has approximately 180,000 clones, with 85% to 90% found just once. Source material: PBMCs or T cells enriched from blood (not recorded which). All receptors come from a man in his forties who had recovered from COVID-19.

J is TRBJ2-2 and V is TRBV29-1, with TRBD2 matching over 7 bases. The CDR3 contains 15 residues. Trimming at V came to 7 bases and at J to 3 bases, leaving 11 bases not matched to a gene. Germline V CDR1 and CDR2: SQVTM, ANQGSEA. CDR3 region: CSASVLAVHTGELFF. CDR3 coding DNA: TGCAGCGCCTCTGTCCTAGCGGTCCACACCGGGGAGCTGTTTTTT.

This clone was seen only a few times. The chain employs TRBV12-3 or TRBV12-4 and TRBJ1-1; 7 bases are shared with TRBD1. V trimming: 5 bases; J trimming: 6 bases; junction bases outside the gene matches: 6. This CDR3 spans 13 amino acids. CDR3 region: CASSTTGVAEAFF. The CDR3 nucleotides read TGTGCCAGCAGTACCACAGGGGTCGCTGAAGCTTTCTTT.

This clone was counted a few times. The chain uses TRBV28 and TRBJ2-7, with TRBD2 matching 7 bases. This CDR3 region has 14 residues. The trim removed 2 bases at V and 5 bases at J, leaving 6 bases unmatched. The germline CDR1 and CDR2 sequences are MDHEN and SYDVKM. In DNA, the CDR3 is TGTGCCAGCAGTTTAGTGGGAGGGAAGGACGAGCAGTACTTC. Translating gives CASSLVGGKDEQYF.

This chain links TRBV11-2 with TRBJ2-5; D might be TRBD2 (7 bases). Per germline, CDR1 SGHAT and CDR2 FQNNGV. The CDR3 has 15 amino acids. The ends were cut back, 3 bases at V and 5 bases at J, with 16 bases in the middle. The CDR3 spells CASSFGRGGPETQYF. The CDR3 DNA is TGTGCCAGCAGCTTTGGAAGGGGGGGCCCGGAGACCCAGTACTTC.

J is TRBJ1-1 and V is TRBV19; 8 bases match TRBD1. The CDR3 totals 16 residues. Germline V gene data show CDR1 as LNHDA and CDR2 as SQIVND (reference sequence). Trimming removed 0 bases from V and 2 bases from J; junction bases left unmatched: 5. The CDR3, as DNA: TGTGCCAGTAGTATAGAAGCAGGGGGCCTTAACACTGAAGCTTTCTTT. This sequence encodes CASSIEAGGLNTEAFF. The full variable domain, with the rest looked up from reference TRBV19 and TRBJ1-1, is DGGITQSPKYLFRKEGQNVTLSCEQNLNHDAMYWYRQDPGQGLRLIYYSQIVNDFQKGDIAEGYSVSREKKESFPLTVTSAQKNPTAFYLCASSIEAGGLNTEAFFGQGTRLTVV.

V usage is TRBV24-1 and J usage is TRBJ2-1, with D perhaps TRBD2 (5 bases). This CDR3 contains 14 residues. CDR1 and CDR2 (germline): KGHDR, SFDVKD. Trimming stripped 5 bases from V and 13 bases from J, with 20 bases between. The chain's CDR3 is CATSVRRTPDQQFF. The CDR3 DNA is TGTGCCACCAGTGTTCGAAGGACTCCCGATCAACAGTTCTTC.

This rearrangement joins TRBV7-9 to TRBJ1-4; 9 bases are shared with TRBD1. Germline CDR1 and CDR2: SEHNR and FQNEAQ (reference sequence). With V trimmed by 5 bases and J by 3 bases, 4 bases remained unmatched. This CDR3 region has 15 residues. The CDR3 nucleotides read TGTGCCAGCAGCAGAGGACAGGGGTCTAATGAAAAACTGTTTTTT. It specifies CASSRGQGSNEKLFF.

The rearrangement uses TRBV2 and TRBJ1-1; TRBD1 agrees at 7 bases. This CDR3 comprises 13 residues. Germline V gene lookup returns CDR1 SNHLY and CDR2 FYNNEI. The ends lost 7 bases at V and 8 bases at J; junction bases unmatched: 10. The CDR3 loop is CASTFSRGQEAFF. Written as DNA, the CDR3 is TGTGCCAGCACCTTTTCTAGGGGACAGGAAGCTTTCTTT.

The chain joins TRBV6-1 to TRBJ1-2; D gene ambiguous. The CDR3 spans 13 residues. Germline CDR1 is MNHNS and CDR2 is SASEGT. Trimming removed 3 bases from V and 3 bases from J, with 8 bases in between. CDR3 sequence (DNA): TGTGCCAGCAGTGACGGGGTTTACTATGGCTACACCTTC. Translating gives CASSDGVYYGYTF.

The chain joins TRBV5-6 to TRBJ2-7; 7 nucleotides align to TRBD1. The CDR3 has 14 amino acids. In germline, CDR1 is SGHDT, CDR2 YYEEEE. V dropped 4 bases and J dropped 7; count of bases not matched to a gene: 11. CDR3 sequence (DNA): TGTGCCAGCAGCGGGGCCCCAGGGGGAAGGGAGCAGTACTTC. This sequence encodes CASSGAPGGREQYF.

The rearrangement uses TRBV19 and TRBJ1-3, with TRBD1 matching over 7 bases. The V gene end was trimmed by 6 bases and the J gene end by 0 bases; junction bases not matched to a gene: 8. Germline V gives CDR1 LNHDA, CDR2 SQIVND (reference sequence). The CDR3 consists of 16 residues. CDR3 sequence (DNA): TGTGCCAGTAGAGATACAGGGGCCTACTCTGGAAACACCATATATTTT. Amino acids: CASRDTGAYSGNTIYF.

J is TRBJ2-5 and V is TRBV5-1; D gene ambiguous. The CDR3 totals 13 residues. Germline V gives CDR1 SGHRS, CDR2 YFSETQ. Trimming took off 1 base at V and 4 bases at J, with 8 bases between the two ends. In nucleotides, the CDR3 is TGCGCCAGCAGCTTGACGAAGAGAGAGACCCAGTACTTC. It encodes CASSLTKRETQYF.

The chain employs TRBV20-1 and TRBJ2-5; no reliable D call. The V gene's germline CDR1 is DFQATT and CDR2 SNEGSKA (reference sequence). CDR3 length equals 10 residues. Trimming took off 6 bases at V and 5 bases at J, with 7 bases between the two ends. In nucleotides, the CDR3 is TGCAGTGCCTACTCTGAGACCCAGTACTTC. Its protein is CSAYSETQYF.

CDR3 in amino acids: CSVETSGSADTQYF. CDR3 DNA sequence: TGCAGCGTTGAAACATCCGGGAGCGCAGATACGCAGTATTTT. V and J are TRBV29-1 and TRBJ2-3; D possibly corresponds to TRBD2 (6 bases). V was clipped by 2 bases and J by 4 bases, with 13 bases between them. Germline loops: CDR1 SQVTM, CDR2 ANQGSEA. The CDR3 spans 14 residues.

The gene calls are TRBV19 and TRBJ2-2; 8 bases align to TRBD1. The CDR3 has 16 residues. The trim removed 6 bases at V and 3 bases at J, leaving 9 bases unmatched. CDR1 LNHDA and CDR2 SQIVND come from the germline V gene (reference sequence). CDR3 coding DNA: TGTGCCAGTAGCCCCTGGCAGGGGGCGGACACCGGGGAGCTGTTTTTT. This codes for CASSPWQGADTGELFF.

CDR3 region: CASSQGGDRGTQYF. CDR3 coding DNA: TGCGCCAGCAGCCAAGGAGGGGACAGGGGGACCCAGTACTTC. The chain has TRBV4-1 and TRBJ2-5; TRBD1 aligns across 10 bases. V shed 1 base and J 7 bases; nucleotides not matched to a gene: 3. The V gene's germline CDR1 is MGHRA and CDR2 YSYEKL. This CDR3 has 14 amino acids.

The CDR3 coding sequence is TGTGCCAGCAGCCCAGGGGATCCCTCTTACAATGAGCAGTTCTTC. This sequence encodes CASSPGDPSYNEQFF. The chain joins TRBV5-4 to TRBJ2-1, with D possibly matching TRBD1 (6 bases). The CDR3 is 15 amino acids. CDR1 and CDR2 (germline): SGHNT, YYREEE (reference sequence). V dropped 4 bases and J dropped 4 bases, with 15 bases sitting between them.

This chain connects TRBV4-1 to TRBJ2-2; TRBD1 might be the D (7 bases). The V end was cut by 1 base, the J end by 7 bases, with 16 bases between. CDR1 and CDR2 from the germline V gene are MGHRA and YSYEKL. The CDR3 length is 16 residues. Here the CDR3 DNA reads TGCGCCAGCAGCCAAGGAGGCAGGGGGGTGGTCGGGGAGCTGTTTTTT. This translates into CASSQGGRGVVGELFF.

The V and J genes are TRBV7-9 and TRBJ1-2, with a possible D match to TRBD1 (6 bases). The germline V and J ends were trimmed by 1 base and 8 bases, with 14 bases remaining between them. The CDR3 sequence is 14 residues long. The V gene's germline CDR1 is SEHNR and CDR2 FQNEAQ (reference sequence). The CDR3 region is CASSLEARGVGYTF. The CDR3 nucleotides are TGTGCCAGCAGCTTAGAGGCCAGGGGCGTAGGCTACACCTTC.

The chain uses TRBV6-5 and TRBJ1-5; TRBD1 agrees at 7 bases. Germline trimming cut 7 bases from V and 5 bases from J; bases unmatched to any gene: 5. Germline loops: CDR1 MNHEY, CDR2 SVGAGI. CDR3 length: 13 residues. The CDR3 spells CASTQGTDQPQHF. Written as DNA, the CDR3 is TGTGCCAGCACTCAGGGGACAGATCAGCCCCAGCATTTT.

CDR3 protein: CASISGAGGETQYF. CDR3 nucleotides: TGTGCCAGCATCTCCGGGGCCGGAGGGGAGACCCAGTACTTC. The chain employs TRBV28 and TRBJ2-5; weak D call: TRBD2 (6 bases). Trimming cost V 7 bases and J 5 bases, with 17 bases left between them. CDR1 is MDHEN, CDR2 SYDVKM, per germline. This CDR3 is 14 amino acids long.

V and J are TRBV15 and TRBJ2-7, with 8 bases lining up with TRBD1. There are 15 residues in the CDR3. V shed 3 bases and J 0 bases; nucleotides not matched to a gene: 4. Germline CDR1 LNHNV, CDR2 YYDKDF (reference sequence). CDR3 DNA: TGTGCCACCAGCAGCTGGACAGGGAGCTCCTACGAGCAGTACTTC. Translated: CATSSWTGSSYEQYF.

V gene TRBV30 combines with J gene TRBJ1-1, with D unresolved. With 2 bases removed from V and 5 bases from J, the gap between germline ends came to 15 bases. Germline CDR1 is GTSNPN and CDR2 is SVGIG (reference sequence). This CDR3 region has 14 residues. The CDR3 loop reads CAWSKPRHLTEAFF. In DNA, the CDR3 is TGTGCCTGGAGTAAACCTCGACATCTGACTGAAGCTTTCTTT.

This sequence joins TRBV19 and TRBJ1-5, with TRBD1 identical over 7 bases. Trimming at V came to 4 bases and at J to 7 bases, leaving 7 bases not matched to a gene. CDR3 length equals 14 residues. The V gene's germline CDR1 is LNHDA and CDR2 SQIVND (reference sequence). CDR3 coding DNA: TGTGCCAGTAGTAGAGACAGGGTGGAACAGCCCCAGCATTTT. This translates into CASSRDRVEQPQHF. The full variable domain, rest sourced from reference TRBV19 and TRBJ1-5, is DGGITQSPKYLFRKEGQNVTLSCEQNLNHDAMYWYRQDPGQGLRLIYYSQIVNDFQKGDIAEGYSVSREKKESFPLTVTSAQKNPTAFYLCASSRDRVEQPQHFGDGTRLSIL.

CDR3 protein: CASSSGGYQETQYF. CDR3 nucleotide sequence: TGTGCCAGCAGTTCCGGAGGGTACCAAGAGACCCAGTACTTC. The J gene is TRBJ2-5, the V gene TRBV7-3; TRBD2 might be the D (6 bases). CDR3 size: 14 residues. V was trimmed by 6 bases and J by 0 bases, leaving 11 bases between them. Per germline, CDR1 SGHTA and CDR2 FQGTGA.